This T cell receptor (beta chain) was profiled in a study of post-analysis software for immune sequencing data. Background on the study: Relapsing-remitting, secondary progressive and progressive-relapsing courses of multiple sclerosis were included. General study results and limits: TRBV5-6, TRBV5-1 and TRBV20-1 belonged to a set of roughly five TRBV segments that were more frequent in patients than controls. Versus controls, multiple sclerosis patients showed significantly lower diversity (normalized Chao1).

Prepared TCR beta cDNA libraries contained unique molecular identifiers. The source material, roughly 0.9 to 11 million T cells, gave rise to 450,000 to 550,000 cDNA molecules. TCRdb re-called the PCR reads with MiXCR, one entry per CDR3 protein. The data show roughly 580,000 distinct CDR3 sequences, about 44% seen once. This CDR3 comprises 16 residues. Germline V lookup: CDR1 MGHRA, CDR2 YSYEKL. Trimming cost V 1 base and J 0 bases; bases outside gene matches: 4. A remark on this clonotype: Its antigen remains unknown.

The rearrangement links TRBV4-1 to TRBJ1-2; 8 nucleotides match TRBD1. The sequenced material came from blood. The TCR sequence derives from a girl under 18 with multiple sclerosis. This chain's CDR3 is CASSQGDRFSNYGYTF. The CDR3 nucleotides are TGCGCCAGCAGCCAAGGGGACAGGTTCTCTAACTATGGCTACACCTTC.